These 28 T cell receptor beta chains came from one sample sequenced in a study of T cells in women clearing cervical HPV infection. Libraries were prepared by immunoSEQ multiplex PCR; TCRdb keeps only in-frame clonotypes and omits some of them. The repertoire table contains about 20,000 clones. The sample consisted of blood buffy coat. The receptors come from a woman between 18 and 70 years old with a cervical HPV16 infection that either progressed to CIN3+ or cleared (not recorded which).

Comment on this clone: The sequenced fragment ends 3 residues before the CDR3 boundary, so the rest is inferred from the germline J gene. This chain joins TRBV29-1 and TRBJ2-2; perhaps TRBD1 as D (6 bases). Germline V gene sequence: CDR1 SQVTM, CDR2 ANQGSEA. Trimming took off 6 bases at V and 2 bases at J, with 16 bases between the two ends. The CDR3 has 15 amino acids. The part of the CDR3 DNA that was read is TGCAGCGTGATGGGTTTGGGGGCCAACACCGGGGAG. It specifies CSVMGLGANTGE. The CDR3 in its entirety is CSVMGLGANTGELFF.

As to this clone: With the read ending 3 residues before the CDR3 end, the germline J gene is used to fill in that end. This chain connects TRBV16 to TRBJ1-4; no definite D call. The CDR3 extends over 15 amino acids. Germline values: CDR1 KGHSY, CDR2 FQNENV. The V end lost 1 base, the J end lost 3 bases, and 9 bases lay between the germline ends. The chain's CDR3 is CASSQFQQSNEKLFF. The covered CDR3 bases are TGTGCCAGCAGCCAATTCCAACAGTCTAATGAAAAA.

On this clone: The read comes to an end 3 residues before the CDR3 does, leaving the germline J gene to fill in the end. This chain connects TRBV7-2 to TRBJ1-5; D unclear. From germline, CDR1 is SGHTA and CDR2 FQGNSA. The CDR3 extends over 15 amino acids. Trimming cost V 2 bases and J 7 bases, with 15 bases left between them. The CDR3 reads CASSLISQNVQPQHF. Partial CDR3 DNA: TGTGCCAGCAGCTTAATCTCCCAGAACGTGCAGCCC. Looking up the rest from reference TRBV7-2 and TRBJ1-5 gives the full variable domain: GAGVSQSPSNKVTEKGKDVELRCDPISGHTALYWYRQSLGQGLEFLIYFQGNSAPDKSGLPSDRFSAERTGGSVSTLTIQRTQQEDSAVYLCASSLISQNVQPQHFGDGTRLSIL.

Details on this clone: The CDR3 end is not reached by the read, which stops 3 residues before it; the germline J gene fills it in. The rearrangement joins TRBV7-2 to TRBJ1-6; 7 bases agree with TRBD1. The CDR3 extends over 15 amino acids. The V gene's germline CDR1 is SGHTA and CDR2 FQGNSA. V was clipped by 3 bases and J by 9 bases; unmatched bases: 8. The CDR3 loop is CASSLAIRGPSPLHF. The part of the CDR3 DNA that was read is TGTGCCAGCAGCTTGGCGATTAGGGGGCCTTCACCC. The complete variable domain, with remaining parts taken from reference TRBV7-2 and TRBJ1-6, reads GAGVSQSPSNKVTEKGKDVELRCDPISGHTALYWYRQSLGQGLEFLIYFQGNSAPDKSGLPSDRFSAERTGGSVSTLTIQRTQQEDSAVYLCASSLAIRGPSPLHFGNGTRLTVT.

About this clone itself: The CDR3 extends 3 residues past the end of the read, so its final part is completed from the germline J gene. The V and J genes are TRBV6-4 and TRBJ2-2, with 9 bases identical to TRBD2. The ends lost 3 bases at V and 1 base at J; junction bases unmatched: 0. The CDR3 runs 15 residues. Germline values: CDR1 MRHNA, CDR2 SNTAGT. The sequenced CDR3 bases are TGTGCCAGCAGTGAACTAGCGGGGAACACCGGGGAG. Its protein is CASSELAGNTGE. The CDR3 in its entirety is CASSELAGNTGELFF.

About this clone itself: The read stops 3 residues short of the end of the CDR3; the missing end is completed from the germline J gene. The rearrangement joins TRBV4-2 to TRBJ2-4; 7 bases fit TRBD1. The germline V gene encodes CDR1 LGHNA and CDR2 YNFKEQ. The V gene end was trimmed by 4 bases and the J gene end by 0 bases; junction bases not matched to a gene: 18. This CDR3 contains 20 residues. CDR3 DNA, as far as it was read: TGTGCCAGCAGCCCTGATCTGACAGGGCAACTATCGATAGCCAAAAACATT. This gives the protein CASSPDLTGQLSIAKNI. The whole CDR3 protein reads CASSPDLTGQLSIAKNIQYF.

Details on this clone: The observed sequence ends 3 residues before the CDR3 terminus, with the missing tail filled in from the germline J gene. The chain links TRBV20-1 to TRBJ2-1; D unresolved. The CDR3 is 14 amino acids. Per germline, CDR1 DFQATT and CDR2 SNEGSKA (reference sequence). Trimming cost V 5 bases and J 3 bases, with 14 bases left between them. CDR3: CSAQDASNYNEQFF. CDR3 DNA (partial): TGCAGTGCTCAAGATGCGTCCAACTACAATGAG.

By frequency, this clone is medium-sized (0.01 to 0.1%). The read terminates 3 residues ahead of where the CDR3 ends, so the germline J gene completes it. This chain links TRBV29-1 with TRBJ2-3, with D perhaps matching TRBD1 (5 bases). The CDR3 is made up of 13 amino acids. The germline CDR1 and CDR2 sequences are SQVTM and ANQGSEA. V was cut by 3 bases and J by 2 bases, with 9 bases left in between. The DNA read from the CDR3 is TGCAGCGTTGACCTACAGGACACAGATACG. Amino acid sequence: CSVDLQDTDT. The whole CDR3 reads CSVDLQDTDTQYF.

Worth noting for this clone: The CDR3 extends 3 residues past the end of the read, so its final part is completed from the germline J gene. The gene calls are TRBV29-1 and TRBJ1-4; 7 bases fit TRBD1. Germline values: CDR1 SQVTM, CDR2 ANQGSEA. The CDR3 runs 12 residues. V was clipped by 4 bases and J by 6 bases; unmatched bases: 2. The sequenced part of the CDR3 DNA is TGCAGCGTTGCCAGGGGGGATGAAAAA. It is translated as CSVARGDEK. The CDR3 as a whole reads CSVARGDEKLFF. Drawing the rest from reference TRBV29-1 and TRBJ1-4, the complete variable domain is SAVISQKPSRDICQRGTSLTIQCQVDSQVTMMFWYRQQPGQSLTLIATANQGSEATYESGFVIDKFPISRPNLTFSTLTVSNMSPEDSSIYLCSVARGDEKLFFGSGTQLSVL.

About this clone: The DNA ends 3 residues before the CDR3 does, and the rest of the CDR3 is filled in from the germline J gene. The chain links TRBV27 to TRBJ2-7; D is perhaps TRBD1 (7 bases). The CDR3 contains 14 residues. The V gene lost 4 bases and the J gene lost 6 bases, with 16 bases spanning the gap. CDR1 is MNHEY, CDR2 SMNVEV, per germline (reference sequence). The sequenced part of the CDR3 DNA is TGTGCCAGCAGTTCCCAGGGGGGTTCCGGCGAG. Translation: CASSSQGGSGE. The CDR3 in its entirety is CASSSQGGSGEQYF.

About this clone: The DNA ends 3 residues before the CDR3 does, and the rest of the CDR3 is filled in from the germline J gene. The chain carries TRBV12-3 or TRBV12-4 and TRBJ2-6; 9 bases agree with TRBD1. This CDR3 is built from 17 residues. Trimming at V came to 3 bases and at J to 2 bases, leaving 5 bases not matched to a gene. The part of the CDR3 DNA that was read is TGTGCCAGCAGTTTTAAGACAGGGGGTCCTGGGGCCAACGTC. Amino acids: CASSFKTGGPGANV. The CDR3, in full, reads CASSFKTGGPGANVLTF.

With regard to this clone: Read coverage stops 3 residues before the CDR3 terminus; the germline J gene supplies the remainder. The chain combines TRBV19 with TRBJ2-1; D is undetermined. From germline, CDR1 is LNHDA and CDR2 SQIVND (reference sequence). The CDR3 extends over 15 amino acids. Trimming shortened V by 2 bases and J by 0 bases, and 8 bases separated the two germline ends. CDR3: CASSIYRASYNEQFF. The sequenced CDR3 bases are TGTGCCAGTAGTATATACAGAGCCTCCTACAATGAG.

About this clone itself: The read falls 3 residues short of the CDR3 end, and the missing part is taken from the germline J gene. The chain combines TRBV20-1 with TRBJ2-2; 10 nucleotides agree with TRBD1. The CDR3 loop spans 15 amino acids. After removal of 3 bases from V and 5 bases from J, the junction contained 6 bases not matched to a gene. CDR1 and CDR2 (germline): DFQATT, SNEGSKA (reference sequence). The CDR3: CSARTGGAGTGELFF. The covered CDR3 bases are TGCAGTGCTAGGACAGGGGGCGCAGGTACCGGGGAG.

As regards this clone: The junction departs from the called germline gene at one end, perhaps through a read error. The DNA ends 3 residues before the CDR3 does, and the rest of the CDR3 is filled in from the germline J gene. The chain is built from TRBV7-9 and TRBJ2-1; the D gene is possibly TRBD1 (6 bases). This CDR3 comprises 15 residues. Per germline, CDR1 SEHNR and CDR2 FQNEAQ (reference sequence). This chain's CDR3 is CSSSLRTEIYNEQFF. Partial CDR3 DNA: TGTTCCAGCAGCTTGAGGACAGAAATTTACAATGAG.

Turning to this clone: The CDR3 end falls 3 residues outside the read, so it is completed with the germline J gene. The chain recombines TRBV19 with TRBJ2-2; perhaps TRBD1 as D (5 bases). V lost 3 bases to trimming and J lost 5 bases, with 13 bases between them. There are 15 residues in the CDR3. Germline V lookup: CDR1 LNHDA, CDR2 SQIVND (reference sequence). The CDR3 spells CASSIQGWLTGELFF. The sequenced CDR3 bases are TGTGCCAGTAGTATCCAGGGATGGTTGACCGGGGAG.

The CDR3 loop reads CSARDRGAGGGNEQFF. The CDR3 DNA, read in part, is TGCAGTGCTAGAGATCGGGGAGCGGGAGGTGGCAATGAG. J is TRBJ2-1 and V is TRBV20-1; 9 bases line up with TRBD2. The CDR3 extends 3 residues past the end of the read, so its final part is completed from the germline J gene. The junction had 9 bases not matched to a gene; V was cut back by 0 bases and J by 6 bases. This CDR3 spans 16 amino acids. CDR1 is DFQATT and CDR2 is SNEGSKA in the germline V gene (reference sequence).

With regard to this clone: The read terminates 3 residues ahead of where the CDR3 ends, so the germline J gene completes it. This chain uses TRBV19 with TRBJ1-2; no definite D call. CDR3 length: 13 residues. Germline V gene data show CDR1 as LNHDA and CDR2 as SQIVND (reference sequence). CDR3 loop: CASSSRGAEGYTF. Partial CDR3 DNA: TGTGCCAGTAGTAGTCGGGGTGCCGAAGGC.

Notes on this clone: The read ends 3 residues early relative to the CDR3; the germline J gene fills the gap. J is TRBJ2-2 and V is TRBV18; 11 bases agree with TRBD2. From germline, CDR1 is KGHSH and CDR2 LQKENI. Germline trimming cut 0 bases from V and 3 bases from J; bases unmatched to any gene: 9. This CDR3 contains 19 residues. CDR3 region: CASSPPRSSGREYTGELFF. The CDR3 bases that were read are TGTGCCAGCTCACCACCGAGGAGTAGCGGGAGGGAGTACACCGGGGAG.

Of note for this clone: Germline and junction disagree at one end, which may indicate a read error. The read stops 3 residues short of the end of the CDR3; the missing end is completed from the germline J gene. This chain connects TRBV7-7 to TRBJ2-2, with D possibly TRBD1 on 6 matching bases. CDR3 length: 15 residues. Germline assignment: CDR1 SSHAT and CDR2 FNYEAQ (reference sequence). The DNA read from the CDR3 is TGTGCTAGCAGCCCTACGACAGGGAACACCGGGGAG. Translating gives CASSPTTGNTGE. The whole CDR3 reads CASSPTTGNTGELFF.

With regard to this clone: At one of its ends the junction is not consistent with the germline gene, which may arise from a read error. The CDR3 is cut off 3 residues early in the read; its end comes from the germline J gene. The chain recombines TRBV19 with TRBJ2-7; 9 bases are shared with TRBD1. CDR3 length: 16 residues. Looked up from germline, CDR1 is LNHDA and CDR2 is SQIVND (reference sequence). CDR3 DNA (partial): TGTGTCAGTAGTAGTCTAACCGGGACAGGGACCTACGAG. This gives the protein CVSSSLTGTGTYE. The full CDR3 protein reads CVSSSLTGTGTYEQYF.

Turning to this clone: The read is 3 residues too short to cover the CDR3 end, so that end is filled in from the germline J gene. J is TRBJ2-7 and V is TRBV13; 11 positions agree with TRBD1. Germline CDR1 and CDR2: PRHDT and FYEKMQ (reference sequence). Losses at the gene ends were 1 base for V and 4 bases for J; bases not matched to a gene: 9. The CDR3 sequence is 17 residues long. The CDR3 is CASSLALPGQGGYEQYF. Partial CDR3 DNA: TGTGCCAGCAGCTTAGCCCTACCGGGACAGGGGGGTTACGAG.

For this clone: The read stops 3 residues short of the end of the CDR3; the missing end is completed from the germline J gene. The sample carries other DNA sequences with the same CDR3. The chain has TRBV10-3 and TRBJ1-1, with D unresolved. Germline assignment: CDR1 ENHRY and CDR2 SYGVKD. This CDR3 has 20 amino acids. CDR3 bases read: TGTGCCATCAGTGAGGGTCTTGTAGGGTCAACGCAAAGAAACAGAGAGACA. The encoded protein is CAISEGLVGSTQRNRET. The entire CDR3 is CAISEGLVGSTQRNRETAFF.

Of note for this clone: The sequence runs out 3 residues before the end of the CDR3; the remainder is reconstructed from the germline J gene. The V and J genes are TRBV19 and TRBJ1-6; no firm D call. Trimming took off 9 bases at V and 9 bases at J, with 15 bases between the two ends. CDR3 length equals 13 residues. The germline gives CDR1 LNHDA, CDR2 SQIVND (reference sequence). The CDR3 reads CASTWQIGSPLHF. The part of the CDR3 DNA that was read is TGTGCCAGCACCTGGCAGATTGGTTCACCC.

In the case of this clone: The missing CDR3 end, 3 residues past where the read stops, is filled in from the germline J gene. The chain joins TRBV15 to TRBJ1-5; D gene unclear. V was pared by 0 bases and J by 0 bases, with 6 bases between. The CDR3 sequence is 15 residues long. The V gene's germline CDR1 is LNHNV and CDR2 YYDKDF (reference sequence). Partial CDR3 DNA: TGTGCCACCAGCAGAGATTTAGATAGCAATCAGCCC. Residues: CATSRDLDSNQP. The complete CDR3 sequence is CATSRDLDSNQPQHF.

Regarding this clone: Other DNA sequences of this sample code for an identical CDR3. The covered CDR3 bases are TGTGCCACCAAGGGACAGGGCTCCTACAATGAG. It specifies CATKGQGSYNE. The entire CDR3 sequence reads CATKGQGSYNEQFF. This chain joins TRBV19 and TRBJ2-1; TRBD1 agrees at 9 bases. From the germline J gene comes the end of the CDR3, since the read stops 3 residues before it. Germline V gene sequence: CDR1 LNHDA, CDR2 SQIVND (reference sequence). The CDR3 has 14 amino acids. The junction had 4 bases not matched to a gene; V was cut back by 10 bases and J by 0 bases.

Worth noting for this clone: The CDR3 end lies 3 residues beyond the end of the read and is filled in from the germline J gene. The gene calls are TRBV2 and TRBJ1-4; no firm D call. V lost 4 bases to trimming and J lost 8 bases, with 14 bases between them. This CDR3 has 14 residues. From germline, CDR1 is SNHLY and CDR2 FYNNEI. CDR3 DNA, as far as it was read: TGTGCCAGCAGTGGTCCGCTGGCGGGGGAAAAA. It translates to CASSGPLAGEK. The entire CDR3 is CASSGPLAGEKLFF.

In the case of this clone: The CDR3 is cut off 3 residues early in the read; its end comes from the germline J gene. This chain uses TRBV10-2 with TRBJ2-3; 10 nucleotides line up with TRBD1. This CDR3 region has 14 residues. Germline CDR1 is WSHSY and CDR2 is SAAADI. The CDR3 DNA, read in part, is TGCGCCAGCAGCCAAGGACAGGGGGAAGAGACG. Residues: CASSQGQGEET. The complete CDR3 protein is CASSQGQGEETQYF.

As for this clone: The CDR3 is cut off 3 residues early in the read; its end comes from the germline J gene. The chain couples TRBV28 to TRBJ2-5, with 9 bases lining up with TRBD1. V was clipped by 0 bases and J by 3 bases; unmatched bases: 5. Germline V gene lookup returns CDR1 MDHEN and CDR2 SYDVKM. This CDR3 comprises 16 residues. CDR3 DNA, as far as it was read: TGTGCCAGCAGTTTATGGGAGGGACAGGGAAAAGAGACC. Translating it yields CASSLWEGQGKET. The entire CDR3 protein reads CASSLWEGQGKETQYF.